This TCR beta chain is from a study of T cell changes during pregnancy in multiple sclerosis. Libraries were prepared by immunoSEQ multiplex PCR; TCRdb keeps only in-frame clonotypes and omits some of them. Counted here are 15,000 to 20,000 clones, roughly 88% occurring once; the ten biggest clones make up roughly 12%. V was trimmed by 4 bases and J by 6 bases, leaving 15 bases between them. The CDR3 contains 14 residues. Per germline, CDR1 GTSNPN and CDR2 SVGIG (reference sequence). The sample consisted of CD8+ T cells from peripheral blood mononuclear cells, taken after pregnancy. This chain connects TRBV30 to TRBJ1-4; D is uncertain. This receptor was identified in a female donor in good health, enrolled as a control in a pregnancy study. The CDR3 DNA reads TGTGCCTGGACGGGGTCGGGTGGTTATGAAAAACTGTTTTTT. Translated, it gives CAWTGSGGYEKLFF.